Sequencing of this T cell receptor (beta chain) was carried out in a study of shared clonotypes between healthy human individuals. TCRdb's table, derived via immunoSEQ multiplex PCR, lists solely in-frame clones and lacks some. There are roughly 1 million clones in the sample; roughly 80% occur only once, and 1.4% to 1.5% lies in the top ten. A few counts support this clone. The junction differs from germline at one of its ends, possibly a read error. This CDR3 has 14 amino acids. The germline V gene has CDR1 SGHDT and CDR2 YYEEEE. Input material: memory CD4+ T cells sorted from blood. Subset here: CD45RA-negative fraction. The chain joins TRBV5-6 to TRBJ2-5; a weak D match, TRBD1 (6 bases). This clonotype was obtained from a man aged 18 to 29 in good health. The CDR3 loop reads CASSTGQPQATQYF. In nucleotides, the CDR3 is TGTGCCAGCAGCACTGGACAGCCTCAAGCGACCCAGTACTTC.